Each of the 4 T cell receptor beta chains below was sequenced from the same sample in a study of technical replicates of blood from a handful of donors. Only in-frame clones appear in the TCRdb table, and some are missing; sequencing was by immunoSEQ multiplex PCR. The data contain over 60,000 clones, 93% of them seen just once; the ten biggest clones take up 0.25% to 0.3%. The sample comprised T cells isolated from PBMCs. These receptors were collected from a human donor in good health.

The J gene is TRBJ1-2, the V gene TRBV5-1; D call uncertain. V gave up 2 bases and J gave up 2 bases, with 10 bases separating them. This CDR3 is 14 amino acids long. In germline, CDR1 is SGHRS, CDR2 YFSETQ. CDR3 region: CASSLVGGNYGYTF. The CDR3 DNA follows: TGCGCCAGCAGCTTAGTTGGTGGCAACTATGGCTACACCTTC.

This chain uses TRBV15 with TRBJ1-1; D unresolved. V dropped 0 bases and J dropped 0 bases, with 8 bases sitting between them. CDR1 is LNHNV, CDR2 YYDKDF, per germline (reference sequence). This CDR3 spans 15 amino acids. The CDR3 region is CATSREGPMNTEAFF. CDR3 in DNA: TGTGCCACCAGCAGAGAGGGCCCAATGAACACTGAAGCTTTCTTT.

This clone was observed once. This sequence joins TRBV19 and TRBJ1-5; 8 bases map to TRBD1. V was pared by 7 bases and J by 4 bases, with 12 bases of the junction left unmatched. Germline CDR1 LNHDA, CDR2 SQIVND (reference sequence). This CDR3 has 16 amino acids. CDR3 in amino acids: CASTPQTGADNQPQHF. In DNA form, the CDR3 reads TGTGCCAGTACCCCACAGACAGGGGCCGATAATCAGCCCCAGCATTTT.

The chain couples TRBV30 to TRBJ1-1; 11 nucleotides line up with TRBD1. Per germline, CDR1 GTSNPN and CDR2 SVGIG (reference sequence). CDR3 length: 14 residues. J lost 5 bases, V lost 2 bases, and 4 bases had no gene match. CDR3 DNA: TGTGCCTGGAGTACCGGGACAGGGGGAACTGAAGCTTTCTTT. It yields the protein CAWSTGTGGTEAFF.